The T cell receptor (beta chain) under discussion was sequenced for a study of T cell responses to AZD1222 COVID-19 vaccine. Study details: Doses given second, at about 4 or about 12 weeks, were pooled.

Findings and limits, study-wide: Most donors were white British, females outnumbered males, and clonal diversity was possibly underestimated. All repertoire sampling was performed exclusively after the peak T cell response.

Trimming cost V 3 bases and J 4 bases; bases outside gene matches: 0. The germline V gene has CDR1 MGHRA and CDR2 YSYEKL. The CDR3 contains 13 residues. A note on this clone: The antigen is undetermined.

TCRdb's table, derived via immunoSEQ multiplex PCR, lists solely in-frame clones and lacks some. Counted here are about 140,000 clones, 80% to 95% occurring once; the ten biggest clones make up 2% to 2.5%. The specimen was peripheral blood, collected on day 0 of AZD1222 vaccination. This chain joins TRBV4-1 and TRBJ1-2; 9 nucleotides align to TRBD1. This receptor was taken from an adult in good health. For the CDR3, the DNA is TGCGCCAGCAGCCAGGACAGGGGCTATGGCTACACCTTC. Translation: CASSQDRGYGYTF.